The rows below give T cell receptor beta chains drawn from one sample of a study of radiotherapy plus CTLA-4 blockade in lung cancer. Generated by immunoSEQ multiplex PCR, the TCRdb table keeps only in-frame clones and is missing some. The data show some 120,000 clones, with 81% seen just once and roughly 3.5% held by the top ten. Sequencing was performed on peripheral blood, taken from a patient treated with radiotherapy plus ipilimumab. These receptors were taken from a human donor with non-small cell lung cancer that progressed on radiotherapy plus ipilimumab. Some clones in this sample may be carry-over from other donors' samples. CDR3s include the opening cysteine and the closing phenylalanine or tryptophan. Fields, in order: J gene, D gene, clone size, V gene, CDR3 protein, CDR3 DNA. A D gene is named only where the DNA matches it firmly. Part of the rows lack a size; the others show once, few, many or a class for expanded clones.

TRBJ1-1,TRBD1,-,TRBV5-1,CASSLEQGAIFYGSTEAFF,TGCGCCAGCAGCTTGGAGCAGGGGGCGATCTTTTATGGGAGCACTGAAGCTTTCTTT
TRBJ2-3,-,-,TRBV6-5,CASRSPGDTDTQYF,TGTGCCAGCAGAAGCCCAGGGGACACAGATACGCAGTATTTT
TRBJ1-6,-,few,TRBV6-4,CASSDSEGMGSPLHF,TGTGCCAGCAGTGACTCGGAGGGCATGGGTTCACCCCTCCACTTT
TRBJ1-1,-,-,TRBV5-1,CASSTNRRVGSAFF,TGCGCCAGCAGCACCAACCGCAGGGTAGGTTCGGCTTTCTTT
TRBJ1-5,-,-,TRBV7-2,CASSLESGGGNQPQHF,TGTGCCAGCAGCTTAGAATCCGGGGGGGGCAATCAGCCCCAGCATTTT
TRBJ2-7,-,-,TRBV7-6,CASSTDPRTGEQYF,TGTGCCAGCAGCACGGACCCACGGACGGGGGAGCAGTACTTC
TRBJ1-5,-,-,TRBV28,CASSLGGQPQHF,TGTGCCAGCAGTTTAGGAGGGCAGCCCCAGCATTTT
TRBJ2-1,TRBD1,-,TRBV4-2,CASSQEISDREYNEQFF,TGTGCCAGCAGCCAAGAAATTAGTGACAGGGAGTACAATGAGCAGTTCTTC
TRBJ2-5,TRBD2,-,TRBV5-4,CASSPTSGEGETQYF,TGTGCCAGCAGCCCCACTAGCGGGGAGGGGGAGACCCAGTACTTC
TRBJ1-4,TRBD1,few,TRBV19,CASSEQGAFEKLFF,TGTGCCAGTAGTGAACAGGGGGCTTTTGAAAAACTGTTTTTT
TRBJ1-3,TRBD1,-,TRBV2,CASSGQGSSGNTIYF,TGTGCCAGCAGTGGACAGGGGAGCTCTGGAAACACCATATATTTT
TRBJ2-5,TRBD1,-,TRBV30,CAWSGQGIETQYF,TGTGCCTGGAGTGGACAGGGAATAGAGACCCAGTACTTC
TRBJ1-2,-,-,TRBV9,CASSVDIRNYGYTF,TGTGCCAGCAGCGTAGACATCCGTAACTATGGCTACACCTTC
TRBJ2-7,-,once,TRBV28,CASSLWTDGYEQYF,TGTGCCAGCAGTTTATGGACAGACGGCTACGAGCAGTACTTC
TRBJ2-5,-,-,TRBV11-2,CASSTPNRQQETQYF,TGTGCCAGCAGCACACCAAATCGACAGCAAGAGACCCAGTACTTC
TRBJ2-7,-,-,TRBV2,CASSGEQGRYEQYF,TGTGCCAGCAGTGGGGAGCAGGGACGGTACGAGCAGTACTTC